This paragraph covers one T cell receptor (beta chain) sequence. The entry originates in a study of T-cell reconstitution after alpha-beta-depleted transplantation in children. Preparation of the TCRbeta library used unique molecular identifiers. MiXCR, applied by TCRdb to the PCR reads, yields one record per CDR3 protein. The table shows some 300,000 distinct CDR3 sequences, with 9% to 12% occurring only once. CDR1 and CDR2 (germline): LGHNA, YSLEER. The CDR3 runs 14 residues. Deletions cut 0 bases from V and 4 bases from J, with 10 bases between. This clonotype originated in a human donor who donated a stem cell graft to a child with acute lymphoblastic leukemia. This chain joins TRBV4-3 and TRBJ2-7; D ambiguous. The sample consisted of PBMCs from the stem cell graft donor, taken from the stem cell graft. The DNA of the CDR3 is TGCGCCAGCAGCCAAGACACCCGATGGTACGAGCAGTACTTC. Translation: CASSQDTRWYEQYF.